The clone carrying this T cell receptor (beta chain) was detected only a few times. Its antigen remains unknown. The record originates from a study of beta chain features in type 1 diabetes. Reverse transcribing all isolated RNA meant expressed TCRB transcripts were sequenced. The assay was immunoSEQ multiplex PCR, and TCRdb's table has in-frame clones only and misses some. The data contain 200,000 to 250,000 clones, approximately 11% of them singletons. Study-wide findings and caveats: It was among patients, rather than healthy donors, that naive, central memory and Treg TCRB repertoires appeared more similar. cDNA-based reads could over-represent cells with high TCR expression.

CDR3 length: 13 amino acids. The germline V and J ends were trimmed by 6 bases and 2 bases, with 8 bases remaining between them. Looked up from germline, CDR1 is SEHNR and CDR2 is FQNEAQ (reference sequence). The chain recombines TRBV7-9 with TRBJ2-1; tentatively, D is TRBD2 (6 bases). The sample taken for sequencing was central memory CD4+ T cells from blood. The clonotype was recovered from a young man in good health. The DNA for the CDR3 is TGTGCCAGCAGGCCGGGGGCCTACAATGAGCAGTTCTTC. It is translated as CASRPGAYNEQFF.